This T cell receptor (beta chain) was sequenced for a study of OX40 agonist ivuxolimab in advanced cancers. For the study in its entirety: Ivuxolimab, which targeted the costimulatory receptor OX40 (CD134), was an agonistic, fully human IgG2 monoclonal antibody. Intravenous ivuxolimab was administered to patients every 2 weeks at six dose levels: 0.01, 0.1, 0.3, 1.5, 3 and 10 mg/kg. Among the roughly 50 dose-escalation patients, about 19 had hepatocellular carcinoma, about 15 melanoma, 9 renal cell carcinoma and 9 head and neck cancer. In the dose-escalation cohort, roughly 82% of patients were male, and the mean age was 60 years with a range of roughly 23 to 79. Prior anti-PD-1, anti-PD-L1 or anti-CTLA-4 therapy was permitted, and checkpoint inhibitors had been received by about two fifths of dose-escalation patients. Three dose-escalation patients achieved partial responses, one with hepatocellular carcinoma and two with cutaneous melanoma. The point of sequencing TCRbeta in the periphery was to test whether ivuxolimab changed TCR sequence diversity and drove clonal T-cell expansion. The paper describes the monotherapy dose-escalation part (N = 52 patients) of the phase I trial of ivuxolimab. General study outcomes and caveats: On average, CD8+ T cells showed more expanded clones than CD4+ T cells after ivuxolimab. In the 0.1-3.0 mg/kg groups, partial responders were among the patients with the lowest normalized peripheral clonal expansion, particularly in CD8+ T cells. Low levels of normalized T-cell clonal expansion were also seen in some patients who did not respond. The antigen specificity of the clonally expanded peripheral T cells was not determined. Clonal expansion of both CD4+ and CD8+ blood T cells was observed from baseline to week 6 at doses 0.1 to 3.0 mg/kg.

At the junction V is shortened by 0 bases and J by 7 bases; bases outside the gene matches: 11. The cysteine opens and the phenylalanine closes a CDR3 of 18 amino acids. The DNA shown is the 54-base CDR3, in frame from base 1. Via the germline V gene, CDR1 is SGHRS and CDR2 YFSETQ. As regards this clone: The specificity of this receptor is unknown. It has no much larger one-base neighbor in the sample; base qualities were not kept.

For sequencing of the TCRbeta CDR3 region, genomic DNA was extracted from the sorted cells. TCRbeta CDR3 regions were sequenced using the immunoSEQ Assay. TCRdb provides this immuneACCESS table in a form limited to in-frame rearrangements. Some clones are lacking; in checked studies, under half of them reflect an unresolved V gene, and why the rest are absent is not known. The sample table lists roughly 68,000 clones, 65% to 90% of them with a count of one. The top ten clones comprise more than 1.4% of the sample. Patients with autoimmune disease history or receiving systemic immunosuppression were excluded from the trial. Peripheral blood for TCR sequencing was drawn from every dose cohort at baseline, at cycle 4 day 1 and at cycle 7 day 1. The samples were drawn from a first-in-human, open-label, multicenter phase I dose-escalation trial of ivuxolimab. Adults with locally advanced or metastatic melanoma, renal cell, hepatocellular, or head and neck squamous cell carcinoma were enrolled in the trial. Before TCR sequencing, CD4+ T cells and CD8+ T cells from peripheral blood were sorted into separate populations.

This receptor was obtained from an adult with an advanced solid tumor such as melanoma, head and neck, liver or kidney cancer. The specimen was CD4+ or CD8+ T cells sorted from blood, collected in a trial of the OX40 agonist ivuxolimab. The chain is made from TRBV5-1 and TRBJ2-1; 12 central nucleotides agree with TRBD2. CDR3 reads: CASSLALLAGGTGNEQFF. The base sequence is TGCGCCAGCAGCTTGGCTCTACTAGCGGGGGGCACGGGAAATGAGCAGTTCTTC.